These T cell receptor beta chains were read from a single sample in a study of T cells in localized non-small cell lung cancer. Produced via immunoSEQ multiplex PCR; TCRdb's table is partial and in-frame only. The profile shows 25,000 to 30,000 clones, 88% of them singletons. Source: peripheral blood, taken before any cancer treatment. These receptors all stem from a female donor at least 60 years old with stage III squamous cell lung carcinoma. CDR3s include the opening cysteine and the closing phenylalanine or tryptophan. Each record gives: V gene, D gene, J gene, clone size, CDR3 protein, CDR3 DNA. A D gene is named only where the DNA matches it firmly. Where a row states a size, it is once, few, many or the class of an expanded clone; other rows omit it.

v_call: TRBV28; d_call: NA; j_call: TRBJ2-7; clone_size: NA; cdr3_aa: CASRSSYEQYF; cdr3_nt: TGTGCCAGCAGGAGCTCCTACGAGCAGTACTTC
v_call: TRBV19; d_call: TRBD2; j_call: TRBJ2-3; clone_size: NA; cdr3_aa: CASSERGPSTDTQYF; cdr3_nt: TGTGCCAGTAGTGAGCGGGGGCCCAGCACAGATACGCAGTATTTT
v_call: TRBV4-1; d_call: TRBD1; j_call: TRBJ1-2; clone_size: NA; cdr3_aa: CASSQDSGTGNYGYTF; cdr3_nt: TGCGCCAGCAGCCAAGATTCCGGGACAGGGAACTATGGCTACACCTTC
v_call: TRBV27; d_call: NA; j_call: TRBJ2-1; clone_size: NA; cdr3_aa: CASSLSGGLDEQFF; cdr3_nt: TGTGCCAGCAGTTTATCGGGGGGCCTGGATGAGCAGTTCTTC
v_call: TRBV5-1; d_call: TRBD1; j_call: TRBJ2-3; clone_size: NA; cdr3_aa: CASSVGQGGGDTQYF; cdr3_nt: TGCGCCAGCAGCGTGGGACAGGGAGGCGGAGATACGCAGTATTTT
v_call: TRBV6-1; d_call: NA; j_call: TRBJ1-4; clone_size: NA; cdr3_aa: CASSEIAGDYEKLFF; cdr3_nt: TGTGCCAGCAGTGAAATTGCAGGCGATTATGAAAAACTGTTTTTT
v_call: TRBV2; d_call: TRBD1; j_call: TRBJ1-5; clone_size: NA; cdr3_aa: CASSPNGRGNDQPQHF; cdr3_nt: TGTGCCAGCAGCCCCAATGGCAGGGGGAACGATCAGCCCCAGCATTTT
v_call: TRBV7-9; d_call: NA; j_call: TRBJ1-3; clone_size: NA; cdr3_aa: CASSLGGEPGNTIYF; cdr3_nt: TGTGCCAGCAGCTTAGGAGGGGAACCTGGAAACACCATATATTTT
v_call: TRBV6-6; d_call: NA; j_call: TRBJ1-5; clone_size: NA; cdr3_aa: CALGGAAQPQHF; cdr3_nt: TGTGCCCTCGGGGGCGCGGCCCAGCCCCAGCATTTT
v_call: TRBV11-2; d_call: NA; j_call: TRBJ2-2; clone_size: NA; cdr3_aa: CASSLLPTGELFF; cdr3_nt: TGTGCCAGCAGCCTGCTGCCCACCGGGGAGCTGTTTTTT
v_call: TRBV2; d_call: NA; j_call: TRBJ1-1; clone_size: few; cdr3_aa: CASRQEGVLSTEAFF; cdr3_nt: TGTGCCAGCAGACAAGAGGGGGTCTTGAGCACTGAAGCTTTCTTT
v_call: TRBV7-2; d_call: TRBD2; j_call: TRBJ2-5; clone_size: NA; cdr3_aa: CASSLARGLAGGLQTQYF; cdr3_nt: TGTGCCAGCAGCTTAGCCCGGGGACTAGCGGGAGGGCTTCAGACCCAGTACTTC
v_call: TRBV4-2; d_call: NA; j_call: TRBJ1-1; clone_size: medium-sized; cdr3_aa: CASSQVIGTVIGTEAFF; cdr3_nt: TGTGCCAGCAGCCAAGTGATCGGGACCGTAATCGGCACTGAAGCTTTCTTT
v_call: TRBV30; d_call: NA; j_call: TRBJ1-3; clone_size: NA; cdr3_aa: CAWSQELVSGNTIYF; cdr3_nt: TGTGCCTGGTCCCAGGAGCTAGTCTCTGGAAACACCATATATTTT
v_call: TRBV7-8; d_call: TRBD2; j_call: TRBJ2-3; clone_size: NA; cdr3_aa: CASSLGTSGSTLDTQYF; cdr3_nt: TGTGCCAGCAGCTTAGGGACTAGCGGGAGCACTCTGGATACGCAGTATTTT
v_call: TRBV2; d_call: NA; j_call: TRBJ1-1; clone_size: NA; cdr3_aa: CASTLEGGGGTEAFF; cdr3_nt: TGTGCCAGCACCCTAGAGGGTGGCGGCGGCACTGAAGCTTTCTTT
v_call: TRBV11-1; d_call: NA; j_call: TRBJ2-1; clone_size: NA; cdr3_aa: CASSPSVSKGQFF; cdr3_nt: TGTGCCAGCAGTCCATCAGTTTCCAAGGGGCAGTTCTTC
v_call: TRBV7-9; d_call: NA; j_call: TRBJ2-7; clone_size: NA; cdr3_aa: CASSFIGVGAYEQYF; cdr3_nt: TGTGCCAGCAGCTTTATTGGGGTCGGGGCCTACGAGCAGTACTTC
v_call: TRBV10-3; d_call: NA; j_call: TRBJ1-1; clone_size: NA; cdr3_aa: CAISEGGGRTEAFF; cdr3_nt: TGTGCCATCAGTGAGGGCGGGGGAAGGACTGAAGCTTTCTTT
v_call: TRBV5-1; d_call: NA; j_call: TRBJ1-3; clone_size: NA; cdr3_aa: CASSVGLTDSGNTIYF; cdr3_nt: TGCGCCAGCAGCGTGGGACTGACTGACTCTGGAAACACCATATATTTT
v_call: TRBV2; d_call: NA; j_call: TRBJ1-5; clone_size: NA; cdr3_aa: CASSAQGRRSNQPQHF; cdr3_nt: TGTGCCAGCAGTGCGCAGGGAAGAAGAAGCAATCAGCCCCAGCATTTT
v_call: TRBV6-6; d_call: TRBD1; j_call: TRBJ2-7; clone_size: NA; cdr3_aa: CASKDREYEQYF; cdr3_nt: TGTGCCAGCAAGGACAGGGAGTACGAGCAGTACTTC
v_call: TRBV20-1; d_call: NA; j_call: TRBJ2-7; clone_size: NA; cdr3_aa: CSARGTYEQYF; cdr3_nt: TGCAGTGCTAGGGGTACCTACGAGCAGTACTTC
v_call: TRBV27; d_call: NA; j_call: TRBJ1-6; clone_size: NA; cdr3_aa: CASSLYGNSPLHF; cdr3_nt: TGTGCCAGCAGTTTATATGGTAATTCACCCCTCCACTTT
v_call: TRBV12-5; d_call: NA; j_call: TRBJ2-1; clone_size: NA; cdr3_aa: CASGLGGHNEQFF; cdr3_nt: TGTGCTAGTGGCCTCGGGGGGCACAATGAGCAGTTCTTC
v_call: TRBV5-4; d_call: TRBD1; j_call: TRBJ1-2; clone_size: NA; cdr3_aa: CASSSGGGSYGYTF; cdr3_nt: TGTGCCAGCAGCTCAGGGGGGGGGAGCTATGGCTACACCTTC
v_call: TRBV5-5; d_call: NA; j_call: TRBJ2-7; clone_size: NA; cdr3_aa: CASSLSQASSYEQYF; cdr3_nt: TGTGCCAGCAGCTTGTCCCAGGCGAGCTCCTACGAGCAGTACTTC
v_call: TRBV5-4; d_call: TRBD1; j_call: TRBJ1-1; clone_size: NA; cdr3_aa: CASSWPGGRYTEAFF; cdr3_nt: TGTGCCAGCAGCTGGCCAGGGGGGAGGTACACTGAAGCTTTCTTT
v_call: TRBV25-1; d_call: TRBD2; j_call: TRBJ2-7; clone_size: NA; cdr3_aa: CASSGIGTRDYEQYF; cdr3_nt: TGTGCCAGCAGTGGAATCGGGACTAGAGACTACGAGCAGTACTTC
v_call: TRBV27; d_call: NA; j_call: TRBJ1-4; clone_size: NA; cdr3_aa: CASSFLRANNEKLFF; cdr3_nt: TGTGCCAGCAGTTTTCTTAGGGCGAATAATGAAAAACTGTTTTTT
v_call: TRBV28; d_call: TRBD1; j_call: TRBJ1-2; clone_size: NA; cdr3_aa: CASSLTGQSLGGYTF; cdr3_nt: TGTGCCAGCAGTTTAACGGGACAGAGTTTAGGTGGCTACACCTTC
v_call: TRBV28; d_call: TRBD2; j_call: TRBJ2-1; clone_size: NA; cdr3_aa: CASSLYASGYNNEQFF; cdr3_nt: TGTGCCAGCAGTTTATACGCTAGCGGGTACAACAATGAGCAGTTCTTC
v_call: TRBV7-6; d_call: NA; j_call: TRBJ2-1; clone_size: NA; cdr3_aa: CASSFDSPQYNEQFF; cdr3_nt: TGTGCCAGCAGCTTCGACTCGCCCCAATACAATGAGCAGTTCTTC
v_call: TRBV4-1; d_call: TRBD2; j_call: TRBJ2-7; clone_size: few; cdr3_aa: CASSQGQGEGYEQYF; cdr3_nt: TGCGCCAGCAGCCAAGGCCAAGGGGAGGGTTACGAGCAGTACTTC
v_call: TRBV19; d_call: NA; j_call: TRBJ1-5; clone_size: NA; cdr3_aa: CASSIMEYNQPQHF; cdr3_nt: TGTGCCAGTAGTATAATGGAGTACAATCAGCCCCAGCATTTT
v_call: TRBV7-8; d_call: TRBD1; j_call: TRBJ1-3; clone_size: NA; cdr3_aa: CASSTGTGGFYSGNTIYF; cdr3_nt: TGTGCCAGCAGTACCGGGACAGGGGGGTTTTACTCTGGAAACACCATATATTTT
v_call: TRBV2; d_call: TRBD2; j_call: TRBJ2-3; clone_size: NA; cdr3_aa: CASSAGLAGGTDTQYF; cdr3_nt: TGTGCCAGCAGTGCAGGACTAGCGGGGGGCACAGATACGCAGTATTTT
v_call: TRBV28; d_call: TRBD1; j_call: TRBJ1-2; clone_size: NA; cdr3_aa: CATARDRGSYGYTF; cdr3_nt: TGTGCCACCGCCCGGGACAGGGGTTCCTATGGCTACACCTTC
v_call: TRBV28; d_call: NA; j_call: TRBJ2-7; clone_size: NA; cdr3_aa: CASTSGGLGSYEQYF; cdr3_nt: TGTGCCAGCACCTCCGGGGGGCTCGGCTCCTACGAGCAGTACTTC
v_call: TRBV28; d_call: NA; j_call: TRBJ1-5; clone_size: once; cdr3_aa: CASRTYREGGNQPQHF; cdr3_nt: TGTGCCAGCAGAACGTACAGGGAAGGAGGCAATCAGCCCCAGCATTTT
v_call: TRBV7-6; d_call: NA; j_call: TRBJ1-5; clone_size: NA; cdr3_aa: CASSSGSGQPQHF; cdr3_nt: TGTGCCAGCAGCTCGGGGAGTGGGCAGCCCCAGCATTTT
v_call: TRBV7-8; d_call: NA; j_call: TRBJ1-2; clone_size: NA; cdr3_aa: CASSSYRAGNYGYTF; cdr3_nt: TGTGCCAGCAGCTCATACAGGGCTGGCAACTATGGCTACACCTTC
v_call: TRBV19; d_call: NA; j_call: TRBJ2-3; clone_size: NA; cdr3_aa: CASSINGFSTDTQYF; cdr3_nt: TGTGCCAGTAGTATAAACGGCTTTAGCACAGATACGCAGTATTTT
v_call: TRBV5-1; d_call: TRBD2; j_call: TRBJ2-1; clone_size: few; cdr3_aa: CASSLGRSSGRYDEQFF; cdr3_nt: TGCGCCAGCAGCTTGGGGAGATCTAGCGGGAGATACGATGAGCAGTTCTTC
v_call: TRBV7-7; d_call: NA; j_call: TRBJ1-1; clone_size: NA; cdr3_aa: CASSLDPGQQPAFF; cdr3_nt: TGTGCCAGCAGCCTAGACCCCGGGCAACAACCAGCTTTCTTT
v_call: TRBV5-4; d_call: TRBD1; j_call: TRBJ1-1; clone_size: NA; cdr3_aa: CASSFQGALNTEAFF; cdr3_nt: TGTGCCAGCAGTTTCCAGGGGGCCCTGAACACTGAAGCTTTCTTT
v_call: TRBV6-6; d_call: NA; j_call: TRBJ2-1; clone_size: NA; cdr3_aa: CASSFLMGGFNEQFF; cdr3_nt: TGTGCCAGCAGTTTCCTCATGGGAGGCTTCAATGAGCAGTTCTTC
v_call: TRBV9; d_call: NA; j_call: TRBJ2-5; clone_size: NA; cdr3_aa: CASSVGRAEETQYF; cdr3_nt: TGTGCCAGCAGCGTAGGGCGAGCGGAAGAGACCCAGTACTTC